Only a few counts were recorded for the clone carrying this T cell receptor (beta chain). The antigen remains undetermined. This entry belongs to a study of cytomegalovirus exposure and HLA in healthy donors. On the study more broadly: A previous analysis identified 90 million to 140 million unique TCR beta sequences derived from around 200 million T cells.

Trimming cost V 6 bases and J 4 bases; bases outside gene matches: 15. This CDR3 is 17 amino acids long. Germline-derived CDR1 and CDR2 are SNHLY and FYNNEI. Study-wide points: Within an earlier analysis, most TCR beta V segments proved productive either about 87% or about 30% of the time. Common viral pathogens were later found to be apparently linked to several of the most significant clusters. TRBV6-2, TRBV6-3 and other indistinguishable V segments were excluded.

The PCR ran on 60 Vbeta and 13 Jbeta primers. Sequencing used immunoSEQ multiplex PCR; TCRdb keeps in-frame clones, though not all of them. The table includes 99,000 or so clones, under 85% detected once. Sequenced: PBMCs. This receptor was identified in a man in his forties or fifties in good health and CMV-seronegative. The chain has TRBV2 and TRBJ1-1; 9 bases line up with TRBD1. The CDR3 loop is CASSHQGQGRSGTEAFF. CDR3 nucleotide sequence: TGTGCCAGCAGCCACCAGGGACAGGGAAGGAGCGGCACTGAAGCTTTCTTT.